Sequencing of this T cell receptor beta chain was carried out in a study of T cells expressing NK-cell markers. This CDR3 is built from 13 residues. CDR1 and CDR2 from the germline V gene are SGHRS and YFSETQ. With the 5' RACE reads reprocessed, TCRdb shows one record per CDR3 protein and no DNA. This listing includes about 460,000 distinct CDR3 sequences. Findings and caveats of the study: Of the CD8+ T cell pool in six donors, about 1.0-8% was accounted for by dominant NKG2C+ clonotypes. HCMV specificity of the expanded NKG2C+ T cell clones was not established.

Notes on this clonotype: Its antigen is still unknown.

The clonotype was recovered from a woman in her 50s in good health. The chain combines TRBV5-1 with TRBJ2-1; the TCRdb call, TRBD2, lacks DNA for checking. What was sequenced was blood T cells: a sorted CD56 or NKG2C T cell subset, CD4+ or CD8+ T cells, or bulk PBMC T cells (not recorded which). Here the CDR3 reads CASSRTLNNEQFF.